These 20 T cell receptor beta chains share one sample of origin, sequenced in a study of T cells after yellow fever vaccination. TCRdb reprocessed the 5' RACE reads with MiXCR, giving one entry per CDR3 protein. Altogether just under 600,000 distinct CDR3 sequences are present, about 13% being singletons, with the ten largest covering around an eighth. The source material was PBMCs, sampled on the day of the yellow fever booster vaccination. The receptor set was obtained from a man aged 25-45 years who received the YFV17D yellow fever vaccine.

For this clonotype: At one of its ends the junction is not consistent with the germline gene, which may arise from a read error. V gene TRBV12-3 or TRBV12-4 combines with J gene TRBJ2-7; 10 nucleotides agree with TRBD2. This CDR3 is built from 16 residues. The CDR3 loop is CSASPLAGETTYEQYF. CDR3 DNA sequence: TGCAGTGCTAGTCCGCTAGCGGGAGAAACGACTTACGAGCAGTACTTC.

This clonotype was counted ten times or more. The rearrangement joins TRBV27 to TRBJ2-1; 11 nucleotides align to TRBD2. Germline V gene sequence: CDR1 MNHEY, CDR2 SMNVEV (reference sequence). V shed 9 bases, J shed 5 bases, and the junction held 3 bases outside the gene matches. The CDR3 spans 13 residues. This chain's CDR3 is CASRLAGNNEQFF. The CDR3 DNA is TGTGCCAGTAGACTAGCGGGAAACAATGAGCAGTTCTTC.

This clonotype has ten or more counts. V usage is TRBV5-5 and J usage is TRBJ2-7, with TRBD2 identical over 7 bases. This CDR3 is 15 amino acids long. The V segment lost 4 bases and the J segment 3 bases; nucleotides outside the gene matches: 10. Germline CDR1 and CDR2: SGHKS and YYEKEE (reference sequence). The CDR3 DNA reads TGTGCCAGCAGCCCGGGGGGAACCCTCTTCTACGAGCAGTACTTC. Translated, it gives CASSPGGTLFYEQYF.

CDR3 sequence: CASSLTGRTDTQYF. The CDR3 DNA sequence: TGTGCCAGCAGCTTGACAGGGCGCACAGATACGCAGTATTTT. The V and J genes are TRBV28 and TRBJ2-3; the match to TRBD1 covers 7 bases. The CDR3 is 14 residues long. Trimming cost V 6 bases and J 1 base; bases outside gene matches: 4. Germline CDR1 and CDR2: MDHEN and SYDVKM.

This clonotype has just a few counts. The rearrangement uses TRBV7-9 and TRBJ1-2, with D perhaps matching TRBD1 (5 bases). This CDR3 spans 14 amino acids. Trimming left V 2 bases short and J 3 bases short, with 10 bases between. Germline loops: CDR1 SEHNR, CDR2 FQNEAQ (reference sequence). The DNA of the CDR3 is TGTGCCAGCAGCTTATCAGGGATCGACTATGGCTACACCTTC. As protein: CASSLSGIDYGYTF.

The gene calls are TRBV28 and TRBJ1-4; D ambiguous. This CDR3 comprises 13 residues. Germline V CDR1 and CDR2: MDHEN, SYDVKM. V was clipped by 6 bases and J by 5 bases, with 10 bases between them. This CDR3 reads CASRWSGNEKLFF. CDR3 DNA: TGTGCCAGCAGATGGAGTGGGAATGAAAAACTGTTTTTT.

The J gene is TRBJ2-5, the V gene TRBV7-9, with D perhaps assigned TRBD1 or TRBD2 (5 bases each). The germline CDR1 and CDR2 sequences are SEHNR and FQNEAQ (reference sequence). The CDR3 is made up of 16 amino acids. The ends were cut back, 5 bases at V and 0 bases at J, with 16 bases in the middle. The CDR3 spells CASSPRGRADQETQYF. The CDR3 coding sequence is TGTGCCAGCAGCCCAAGGGGACGGGCGGACCAAGAGACCCAGTACTTC. Supplemented by reference TRBV7-9 and TRBJ2-5, the full variable domain reads DTGVSQNPRHKITKRGQNVTFRCDPISEHNRLYWYRQTLGQGPEFLTYFQNEAQLEKSRLLSDRFSAERPKGSFSTLEIQRTEQGDSAMYLCASSPRGRADQETQYFGPGTRLLVL.

The chain recombines TRBV7-2 with TRBJ2-3, with 10 bases lining up with TRBD2. Looked up from germline, CDR1 is SGHTA and CDR2 is FQGNSA. V shed 0 bases, J shed 1 base, and the junction held 10 bases outside the gene matches. The CDR3 consists of 19 residues. The CDR3 bases are TGTGCCAGCAGCTTAGCGAGTTCGCGGAGCGGGAGGGGCACAGATACGCAGTATTTT. It specifies CASSLASSRSGRGTDTQYF.

The chain links TRBV20-1 to TRBJ2-2; D gene uncertain. CDR3 length: 13 residues. The ends were cut back, 3 bases at V and 9 bases at J, with 14 bases in the middle. The germline V gene has CDR1 DFQATT and CDR2 SNEGSKA (reference sequence). The CDR3 sequence is CSASLAMTWELFF. CDR3 nucleotides: TGCAGTGCTAGCTTGGCGATGACCTGGGAGCTGTTTTTT.

This clonotype was seen only a few times. In DNA, the CDR3 is TGCAGTGCTAGTTTAGGACTAGCGGCCTCCTACGAGCAGTACTTC. Translation: CSASLGLAASYEQYF. The genes are TRBV20-1 and TRBJ2-7, with 10 bases identical to TRBD2. Trimming cost V 3 bases and J 0 bases; bases outside gene matches: 5. Germline CDR1 and CDR2: DFQATT and SNEGSKA (reference sequence). This CDR3 region has 15 residues.

DNA of the CDR3: TGCAGTGCTAGCTGGGGGCAGACTAACACTGAAGCTTTCTTT. Translating it yields CSASWGQTNTEAFF. The chain employs TRBV20-1 and TRBJ1-1, with a possible D match to TRBD1 (6 bases). Trimming removed 3 bases from V and 2 bases from J, with 13 bases in between. Germline CDR1 reads DFQATT; CDR2 reads SNEGSKA (reference sequence). The CDR3 is made up of 14 amino acids.

This clonotype was observed at least ten times. This chain joins TRBV3-1 and TRBJ2-7; D is undetermined. V dropped 1 base and J dropped 1 base, with 11 bases sitting between them. The germline V gene encodes CDR1 LGHDT and CDR2 YNNKEL (reference sequence). This CDR3 has 15 residues. For the CDR3, the DNA is TGTGCCAGCAGCCAAGTCAGTCGGGCTTCCTACGAGCAGTACTTC. This sequence encodes CASSQVSRASYEQYF.

CDR3 sequence reads: CAISRQVVVDTQYF. The CDR3 bases are TGTGCCATCAGTCGACAGGTGGTTGTGGATACGCAGTATTTT. This chain links TRBV10-3 with TRBJ2-3; D possibly corresponds to TRBD1 (6 bases). CDR1 ENHRY and CDR2 SYGVKD come from the germline V gene. The CDR3 has 14 residues. V was clipped by 5 bases and J by 6 bases, with 15 bases between them.

The chain joins TRBV20-1 to TRBJ2-5; D gene uncertain. This CDR3 is 12 amino acids long. CDR1 and CDR2 (germline): DFQATT, SNEGSKA (reference sequence). V was clipped by 1 base and J by 5 bases, with 8 bases between them. The DNA of the CDR3 is TGCAGTGCTAGAGGCCCAGAGGAGACCCAGTACTTC. It translates to CSARGPEETQYF.

The V call is TRBV5-1, the J call TRBJ2-7; 14 positions match TRBD2. The length of the CDR3 is 17 residues. CDR1 and CDR2 from the germline V gene are SGHRS and YFSETQ. Trimming cost V 0 bases and J 3 bases; bases outside gene matches: 5. The CDR3, as DNA: TGCGCCAGCAGCTTGGGGGGACTAGCGGGAGACGGCTACGAGCAGTACTTC. Translating gives CASSLGGLAGDGYEQYF.

The CDR3 DNA reads as TGTGCCAGTACCGTAGGCGGCACCTACGAGCAGTACTTC. This translates into CASTVGGTYEQYF. This chain uses TRBV19 with TRBJ2-7; no reliable D call. The ends were cut back, 7 bases at V and 2 bases at J, with 12 bases in the middle. Germline CDR1 and CDR2: LNHDA and SQIVND (reference sequence). There are 13 residues in the CDR3. Full variable domain (outside the CDR3, taken from reference TRBV19 and TRBJ2-7): DGGITQSPKYLFRKEGQNVTLSCEQNLNHDAMYWYRQDPGQGLRLIYYSQIVNDFQKGDIAEGYSVSREKKESFPLTVTSAQKNPTAFYLCASTVGGTYEQYFGPGTRLTVT.

The chain recombines TRBV7-2 with TRBJ2-7, with D unresolved. V gave up 5 bases and J gave up 4 bases, with 12 bases separating them. There are 13 residues in the CDR3. Germline CDR1 reads SGHTA; CDR2 reads FQGNSA. The DNA for the CDR3 is TGTGCCAGCAGCGACATGTCTCGGTACGAGCAGTACTTC. Translation gives CASSDMSRYEQYF.

This clonotype was recorded a few times. CDR3 DNA: TGTGCCAGCCAACAGGGATCTGATGGCTACACCTTC. Translated, it gives CASQQGSDGYTF. The rearrangement uses TRBV6-5 and TRBJ1-2; a weak D match, TRBD1 (6 bases). V lost 8 bases, J lost 6 bases, and 13 bases lay in between. From germline, CDR1 is MNHEY and CDR2 SVGAGI. This CDR3 contains 12 residues.

V is TRBV2 and J is TRBJ2-1; the match to TRBD2 covers 16 bases. Per germline, CDR1 SNHLY and CDR2 FYNNEI. The trim removed 4 bases at V and 10 bases at J, leaving 10 bases unmatched. The CDR3 sequence is 17 residues long. In DNA, the CDR3 is TGTGCCAGCAGTGCCTCCGGGACTAGCGGGAGGGCAAACGAGCAGTTCTTC. Its translation: CASSASGTSGRANEQFF. Based on the CDR3 plus reference TRBV2 and TRBJ2-1, the full variable domain is EPEVTQTPSHQVTQMGQEVILRCVPISNHLYFYWYRQILGQKVEFLVSFYNNEISEKSEIFDDQFSVERPDGSNFTLKIRSTKLEDSAMYFCASSASGTSGRANEQFFGPGTRLTVL.

This clonotype was seen at least ten times. The chain has TRBV24-1 and TRBJ2-7; D is perhaps TRBD1 or TRBD2 (5 bases each). Germline V gives CDR1 KGHDR, CDR2 SFDVKD. This CDR3 contains 21 residues. V dropped 9 bases and J dropped 2 bases, with 37 bases sitting between them. The DNA for the CDR3 is TGTGCCACCGGGGCTTCCGGGACGTATGTTCTTAAGAATCTTCTCACCTACGAGCAGTACTTC. Translation gives CATGASGTYVLKNLLTYEQYF.